The source of this T cell receptor beta chain is a study of Graves' ophthalmopathy and Graves' hyperthyroidism (dated by TCRdb to the late 2010s). Turning to the overall study: Hyperthyroidism was defined as stable when no progression to ophthalmopathy occurred within 18 months of follow-up. To explore V-J signatures that distinguish ophthalmopathy from hyperthyroidism, a discovery set of about a hundred patients was enrolled, made up of roughly 41 with ophthalmopathy and some 56 with stable hyperthyroidism. In total, under 150 blood samples were TCR-sequenced: some 43 ophthalmopathy, some 75 hyperthyroidism and approximately 17 hyperthyroidism-to-ophthalmopathy patients. The study used TCR beta repertoire signatures to distinguish Graves' ophthalmopathy from Graves' hyperthyroidism and to predict progression to ophthalmopathy. Following sample collection, hyperthyroidism patients were given methimazole at a starting dose of 30 mg daily, and ophthalmopathy patients were given high-dose intravenous methylprednisolone. For independent validation, a separate cohort was made up of around 18 hyperthyroidism patients plus 17 patients who later progressed from hyperthyroidism to ophthalmopathy. In over 5 hyperthyroidism patients, the T-cell repertoire of thyroid tissue was compared with the T-cell repertoire of blood.

Comment on this clonotype: This clone's antigen is unknown. Base qualities are not at hand, and no much larger clone is one base apart.

The paper's findings and limits, for the study overall: Sample size was not statistically predetermined, and group allocation was not concealed from the investigators. The 13-signature model separated ophthalmopathy from stable hyperthyroidism with 87.88% sensitivity and about 81% specificity in cross-validation, and 80%/75% in the test set. Among expanded thyroid clonotypes with frequency above 0.001, most also showed up in blood, which suggests that blood repertoires may reflect the thyroid immune response. In validation, the model predicted ophthalmopathy progression with nearly 71% sensitivity and less than 80% specificity; 12 predicted patients were CT-confirmed with GO in a median of approximately 6.5 months.

CDR1 SGHAT and CDR2 FQNNGV are derived from the germline V gene. From the cysteine through the phenylalanine, the CDR3 covers 17 amino acids. The only DNA kept is the CDR3, 51 bases in frame from the first base. Relative to germline, V is 2 bases shorter and J is 5 bases shorter, with 18 bases between their ends. Hyperthyroidism patients were newly diagnosed, were aged 18 to 65 years, and had a disease duration under 2 months. Patients with other autoimmune diseases, uncontrolled infections, pregnancy or lactation were excluded. Diagnosis was based on clinical symptoms, serum thyroxine, TRAb, thyroid ultrasound and orbital computed tomography. Total RNA was extracted using Trizol reagent, and RNA quality was checked on an Agilent 2100 Bioanalyzer. For repertoire sequencing, the TCR beta CDR3 regions were amplified from RNA transcripts. A first-round RT-PCR used HTBI primers with the Qiagen OneStep RT-PCR kit, followed by a second-round multiplex PCR, size selection and purification. Libraries were sequenced paired-end with 100 bp reads on an Illumina HiSeq2000. As for the original processing: SOAPnuke was used for read processing, and reads with adapters, uncalled bases, a mean Phred below 15, or no exact constant-primer or identifier match were discarded. High-quality paired reads were merged with COPE v1.2.5. Each unique nucleotide sequence was treated as a clonotype, and MiTCR v1.1 was used to align the clonotypes to the IMGT TRB V, D and J references. The analysis was limited to V-J combinations with a frequency above 0.0001, which together covered 99.2% of the repertoires. A TCR clonal expansion and chaos score per V-J combination was defined as the ratio of F50 clonal expansion to chaos observed in the TCRdist matrix. Welch's t-statistics and random forest were used to reduce features to about a dozen V-J combinations, which were fed into a naive Bayes classifier. Thyroid-blood repertoire similarity was quantified with the Morisita-Horn index. TCRdb trimmed public reads at Q25 via fastp, called clones via MiXCR and kept in-frame beta chains. Entries are consolidated by CDR3 protein sequence, retaining the most common genes and DNA. The V and J calls come from TCRdb's annotation, not from the publication. This sample gives more than 1,000,000 distinct CDR3 sequences in total; less than 45% of them show up just once. The ten biggest clones cover 11% of the sample.

The receptor was derived from an adult man with Graves' hyperthyroidism. The chain couples TRBV11-2 to TRBJ2-2, and perhaps TRBD1 as D gene, on 6 matching bases. Sequences were obtained from peripheral blood or thyroid tissue (not recorded which). The CDR3: CASSLRMTGWGTGELFF. The sequenced DNA is TGTGCCAGCAGCTTAAGAATGACAGGCTGGGGGACCGGGGAGCTGTTTTTT. The entire variable domain, with the stretches around the CDR3 drawn from the reference TRBV11-2 and TRBJ2-2 proteins, is EAGVAQSPRYKIIEKRQSVAFWCNPISGHATLYWYQQILGQGPKLLIQFQNNGVVDDSQLPKDRFSAERLKGVDSTLKIQPAKLEDSAVYLCASSLRMTGWGTGELFFGEGSRLTVL.